This section outlines one T cell receptor beta chain sequence together with its context. An end of the junction differs from the germline gene, which may be a read error. The data were obtained in a study of blood T cell repertoires in COVID-19. This CDR3 region has 11 residues. Original methodology: Reference gene primer amplification yielded estimated nucleated cell counts. Sequencing used immunoSEQ multiplex PCR; TCRdb keeps in-frame clones, though not all of them. The V and J calls and clone size come from that table; D and trimming were worked out from the DNA. The table lists around 59,000 clones, more than 60% of them singletons.

The genes are TRBV12-3 or TRBV12-4 and TRBJ1-2; D is possibly TRBD1 (6 bases). This receptor was taken from a human donor in a cohort sampled during active COVID-19. Sequencing was performed on peripheral blood. This chain's CDR3 is CASSSRRDILF. The CDR3 DNA follows: TGTGCCAGCAGTTCCCGACGGGACATACTATTC.